This T cell receptor (beta chain) stems from a study of CD8+CD57+ T cells in acquired aplastic anemia. Study as a whole: Sorting CD4+ and CD8+ cells gave DNA averaging approximately 3 ug.

Regarding the study as a whole: Roughly 31 CD8+ CDR3 sequences occurred in both the patients and the controls.

Using genomic DNA as the template, TCR beta VDJ and CDR3 profiling was carried out. One entry per CDR3 protein results from TCRdb running MiXCR on the reads. Among 450,000 to 550,000 distinct CDR3 sequences listed, over 25% were seen once. This clonotype was detected ten times or more. Antigen specificity is unknown. The sequenced patients had an expansion of CD8+CD57+ cells seen by flow cytometry. The clonotype comes from a human donor with aplastic anemia. The sample consisted of sorted CD4+, CD8+, or CD8+CD57+ T cells (not recorded which) from PBMCs.

The CDR3 spells CASSLGRENYGYTF. As DNA, the CDR3 is TGTGCCAGCAGCTTAGGCAGGGAAAACTATGGCTACACCTTC. The chain is built from TRBV7-2 and TRBJ1-2; TRBD1 might be the D (5 bases). Trimming left V 1 base short and J 2 bases short, with 8 bases between. Germline loops: CDR1 SGHTA, CDR2 FQGNSA. The CDR3 contains 14 residues.